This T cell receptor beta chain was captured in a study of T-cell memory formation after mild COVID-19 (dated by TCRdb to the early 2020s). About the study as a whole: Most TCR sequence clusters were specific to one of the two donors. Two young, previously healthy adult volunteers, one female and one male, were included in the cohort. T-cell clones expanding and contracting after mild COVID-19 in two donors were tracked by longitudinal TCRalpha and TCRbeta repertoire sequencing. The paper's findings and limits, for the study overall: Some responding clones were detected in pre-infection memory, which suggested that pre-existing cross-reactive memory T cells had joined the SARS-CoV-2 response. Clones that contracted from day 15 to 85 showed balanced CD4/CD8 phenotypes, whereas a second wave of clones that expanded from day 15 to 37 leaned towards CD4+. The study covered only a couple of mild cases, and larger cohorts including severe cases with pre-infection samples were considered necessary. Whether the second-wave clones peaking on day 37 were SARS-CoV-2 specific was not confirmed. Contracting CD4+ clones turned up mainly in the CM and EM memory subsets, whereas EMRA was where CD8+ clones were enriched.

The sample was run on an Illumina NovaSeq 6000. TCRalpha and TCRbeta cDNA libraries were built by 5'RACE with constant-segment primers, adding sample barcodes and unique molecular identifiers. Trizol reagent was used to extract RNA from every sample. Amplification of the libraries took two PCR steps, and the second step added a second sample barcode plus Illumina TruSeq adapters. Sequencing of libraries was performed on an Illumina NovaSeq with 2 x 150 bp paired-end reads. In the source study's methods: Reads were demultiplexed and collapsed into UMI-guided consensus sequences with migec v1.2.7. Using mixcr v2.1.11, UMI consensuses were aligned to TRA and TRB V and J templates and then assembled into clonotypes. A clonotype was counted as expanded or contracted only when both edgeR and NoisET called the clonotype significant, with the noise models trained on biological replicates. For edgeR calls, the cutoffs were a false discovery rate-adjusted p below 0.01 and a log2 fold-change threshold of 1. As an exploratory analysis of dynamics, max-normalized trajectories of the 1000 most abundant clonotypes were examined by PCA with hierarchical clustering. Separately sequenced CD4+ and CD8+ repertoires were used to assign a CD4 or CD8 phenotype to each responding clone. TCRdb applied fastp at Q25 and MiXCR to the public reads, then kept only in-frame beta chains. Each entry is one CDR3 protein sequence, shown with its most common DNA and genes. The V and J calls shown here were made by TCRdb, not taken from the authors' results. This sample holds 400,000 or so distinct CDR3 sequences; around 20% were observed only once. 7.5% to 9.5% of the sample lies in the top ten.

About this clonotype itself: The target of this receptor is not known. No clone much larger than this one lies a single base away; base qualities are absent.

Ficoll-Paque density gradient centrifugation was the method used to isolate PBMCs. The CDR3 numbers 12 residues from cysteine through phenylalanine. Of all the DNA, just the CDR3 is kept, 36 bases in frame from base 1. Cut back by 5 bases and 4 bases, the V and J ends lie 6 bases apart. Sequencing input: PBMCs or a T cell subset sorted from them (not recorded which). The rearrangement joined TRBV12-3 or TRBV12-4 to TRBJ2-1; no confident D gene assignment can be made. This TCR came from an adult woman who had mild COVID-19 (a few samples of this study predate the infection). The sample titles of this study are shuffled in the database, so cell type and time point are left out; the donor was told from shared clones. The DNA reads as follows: TGTGCCAGCAGTCACGTGTACAATGAGCAGTTCTTC. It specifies CASSHVYNEQFF.